This TCR beta chain was documented in a study of vaccination and CD4 T cells after COVID-19. Study-level information: Post-COVID samples were collected a median 101 days following diagnosis, spanning 35 to 161. The stimulating agents, overlapping spike peptides, came from SARS-CoV-2, HCoV-NL63, HCoV-OC43 and HCoV-229E. Blood was drawn a median around 74 days post second dose, range 14 to 241.

The Oncomine TCR Beta short-read assay sequenced DNA from cultured CD4+ T cells. TCRdb called the PCR reads again in MiXCR, with one record for every CDR3 protein. In the table there are fewer than 20,000 distinct CDR3 sequences, roughly half of which are singletons. Germline V CDR1 and CDR2: MDHEN, SYDVKM. V was cut by 3 bases and J by 2 bases, with 10 bases left in between. This CDR3 contains 14 residues. Comment on this clonotype: Its antigen remains unknown.

Treatment denoted: approximately 9-day PBMC culture with coronavirus spike peptide pools or control peptides (ViraFEST assay). The chain is built from TRBV28 and TRBJ1-2; weak D call: TRBD1 (5 bases). The receptor was derived from a human donor who had recovered from COVID-19. Sequences were obtained from CD4+ T cells from blood, cultured in vitro. The CDR3 loop reads CASSFPGGNYGYTF. Here the CDR3 DNA reads TGTGCCAGCAGTTTTCCCGGGGGGAACTATGGCTACACCTTC.